This is a list of T cell receptor beta chains from one sample in a study of T cells in Graves' hyperthyroidism and ophthalmopathy. Via MiXCR, TCRdb re-called the multiplex PCR reads, giving one row per CDR3 protein. In the table there are nearly 600,000 distinct CDR3 sequences, approximately 15% of which are singletons. The specimen was blood. These receptors originate from a woman between 18 and 30 years old with Graves' ophthalmopathy. The conserved cysteine and the conserved F or W are not part of the CDR3 here. A D gene is named only where the DNA matches it firmly.

>-|TRBJ2-7|TRBV5-1
ASSLALGGSYEQY
>-|TRBJ1-1|TRBV20-1
SAETGMGFNTEAF
>-|TRBJ2-1|TRBV7-3
ASSLNGVEQF
>-|TRBJ1-1|TRBV6-1
ASSQFQGNTEAF
>-|TRBJ1-1|TRBV7-9
ASSLSGQTEAF
>-|TRBJ2-2|TRBV24-1
TTSDRLIVASNSNTGELF
>-|TRBJ2-7|TRBV7-9
ASSLVAGEDEQY
>-|TRBJ1-1|TRBV7-9
ASSLPGGPLGEAF
>TRBD1|TRBJ2-3|TRBV28
ASSLRGQTSTDTQY
>-|TRBJ2-7|TRBV7-9
TSGGPAEQY
>-|TRBJ2-1|TRBV2
ASSEQGIPQEQF
>TRBD1|TRBJ2-2|TRBV24-1
ATSDFGTGDTGELF
>-|TRBJ2-1|TRBV4-1
ASSHAAYNEQF
>-|TRBJ1-3|TRBV11-2
ASSYRQVAGSTIY
>-|TRBJ2-1|TRBV24-1
ATSDLKEQF
>-|TRBJ2-5|TRBV4-1
ASSQDGTQY
>-|TRBJ1-1|TRBV4-1
ASSQVWVVTEAF
>TRBD2|TRBJ2-3|TRBV7-2
ASSLVGSGSVTDTQY
>TRBD1|TRBJ1-6|TRBV7-2
ASSLGAGGNSPPH
>TRBD2|TRBJ2-7|TRBV11-1
ASSLARGRASYEQY
>TRBD2|TRBJ2-7|TRBV5-1
ASSLGLAEPYYEQY
>TRBD1|TRBJ2-4|TRBV2
ASSEEGQGGGIQY
>TRBD1|TRBJ2-2|TRBV5-6
ASSWGPGQGHWELF
>TRBD2|TRBJ2-7|TRBV12-3/TRBV12-4
ASSLAGAWYEQY
>-|TRBJ1-6|TRBV6-5
ASSYSKSPGPGDSPLH
>TRBD1|TRBJ2-7|TRBV25-1
ASSGPGQGAYEQY
>TRBD1|TRBJ2-3|TRBV3-1
ANSYGTADTQY
>TRBD1|TRBJ1-1|TRBV5-1
ASSSGQPNTEAF
>TRBD2|TRBJ2-7|TRBV3-1
ASSQGDGLGSYEQY